What follows are 31 T cell receptor beta chains derived from one specimen sequenced in a study of blood T cell repertoires in COVID-19. The protocol was immunoSEQ multiplex PCR, while the TCRdb copy is restricted to in-frame clones and leaves out a portion. This sample has around 13,000 clones, with around 90% found just once. Sequences were obtained from peripheral blood. The source is a woman between 70 and 85 years old with active COVID-19.

The chain joins TRBV30 to TRBJ1-2; possible D gene TRBD1, 5 bases. Trimming stripped 4 bases from V and 0 bases from J, with 12 bases between. CDR1 is GTSNPN and CDR2 is SVGIG in the germline V gene (reference sequence). The CDR3 extends over 14 amino acids. The CDR3 nucleotides read TGTGCCTGGACTAGTACGGGGGCTAACTATGGCTACACCTTC. Translation gives CAWTSTGANYGYTF.

This clone has just one count. This chain uses TRBV5-6 with TRBJ2-1; TRBD2 matches 8 bases. Per germline, CDR1 SGHDT and CDR2 YYEEEE. The CDR3 contains 11 residues. V was clipped by 0 bases and J by 15 bases; unmatched bases: 2. For the CDR3, the DNA is TGTGCCAGCAGCTTGGCGGGAGGGGTGTTCTTC. It codes for CASSLAGGVFF.

The V call is TRBV6-2 or TRBV6-3, the J call TRBJ2-1; D is unclear. Germline CDR1 and CDR2: MNHEY and SVGEGT. V shed 6 bases and J shed 4 bases, with 10 bases lying between them. This CDR3 has 13 residues. CDR3 nucleotides: TGTGCCAGCAGCTTTGACACGTACAATGAGCAGTTCTTC. Amino acid sequence: CASSFDTYNEQFF.

This clone has just one count. The rearrangement joins TRBV7-8 to TRBJ2-7; the match to TRBD2 covers 9 bases. With 3 bases clipped from V and 5 bases from J, the junction kept 2 bases outside the gene matches. The germline V gene encodes CDR1 SGHVS and CDR2 FQNEAQ. This CDR3 has 13 amino acids. DNA of the CDR3: TGTGCCAGCAGCTTTAGCGGGAGCAACGAGCAGTACTTC. Translating gives CASSFSGSNEQYF.

The J gene is TRBJ2-7, the V gene TRBV6-6; the match to TRBD2 covers 12 bases. Germline V gives CDR1 MNHNY, CDR2 SVGAGI (reference sequence). This CDR3 contains 16 residues. The V and J ends lost 4 bases and 0 bases, in that order; junction bases with no gene match: 4. The CDR3 region is CASSSTTSGSSYEQYF. For the CDR3, the DNA is TGTGCCAGCAGTTCTACGACTAGCGGGAGCTCCTACGAGCAGTACTTC.

This clone was detected only once. The rearrangement joins TRBV6-6 to TRBJ2-1; D perhaps matches TRBD2 (5 bases). Trimming shortened V by 7 bases and J by 2 bases, and 9 bases separated the two germline ends. The CDR3 runs 13 residues. Germline V gives CDR1 MNHNY, CDR2 SVGAGI (reference sequence). The CDR3 DNA follows: TGTGCCAGCAACCGGGGTACCTACAATGAGCAGTTCTTC. This codes for CASNRGTYNEQFF.

The CDR3 spells CASSPQGAAYEQYF. Written as DNA, the CDR3 is TGTGCCAGCTCACCACAGGGGGCGGCCTACGAGCAGTACTTC. The chain carries TRBV18 and TRBJ2-7, with TRBD1 matching 7 bases. The CDR3 totals 14 residues. The V segment lost 1 base and the J segment 2 bases; nucleotides outside the gene matches: 2. Germline lookup yields CDR1 KGHSH and CDR2 LQKENI.

The J gene is TRBJ1-3, the V gene TRBV3-1 (or the pseudogene TRBV3-2); D gene ambiguous. V lost 1 base to trimming and J lost 0 bases, with 7 bases between them. The germline CDR1 and CDR2 sequences are LGHDT and YNNKEL (reference sequence). This CDR3 contains 15 residues. CDR3 in amino acids: CASSQVSLSGNTIYF. The CDR3 nucleotides are TGTGCCAGCAGCCAAGTTTCCCTCTCTGGAAACACCATATATTTT.

This chain's CDR3 is CASSGAQGTEAFF. CDR3 DNA: TGTGCCAGCAGCGGCGCGCAGGGCACTGAAGCTTTCTTT. The genes are TRBV7-2 and TRBJ1-1; possible D gene TRBD1, 5 bases. The germline CDR1 and CDR2 sequences are SGHTA and FQGNSA. The CDR3 is 13 residues long. Trimming cost V 5 bases and J 4 bases, with 11 bases left between them.

The chain is built from TRBV18 and TRBJ1-1, with TRBD1 matching over 8 bases. V shed 6 bases, J shed 5 bases, and the junction held 14 bases outside the gene matches. The germline V gene has CDR1 KGHSH and CDR2 LQKENI. The CDR3 consists of 16 residues. CDR3 DNA sequence: TGTGCCAGCTCGCAAGAGCAGGGGGCCAGGGGGACTGAAGCTTTCTTT. Protein: CASSQEQGARGTEAFF.

This clone appeared once. The chain carries TRBV3-1 (or the pseudogene TRBV3-2) and TRBJ2-3; a weak D match, TRBD1 (6 bases). The CDR3 is made up of 13 amino acids. Germline V lookup: CDR1 LGHDT, CDR2 YNNKEL (reference sequence). V lost 8 bases and J 2 bases, leaving 11 bases between the germline ends. The CDR3: CASGYRATDTQYF. The CDR3 DNA reads TGTGCCAGCGGCTACAGGGCCACAGATACGCAGTATTTT.

The genes are TRBV29-1 and TRBJ2-7; 8 bases fit TRBD1. The CDR3 is 12 amino acids. V gave up 6 bases and J gave up 3 bases; unmatched junction bases: 4. Germline assignment: CDR1 SQVTM and CDR2 ANQGSEA. CDR3: CSVQGAGYEQYF. For the CDR3, the DNA is TGCAGCGTCCAGGGGGCTGGCTACGAGCAGTACTTC.

V usage is TRBV5-1 and J usage is TRBJ2-7, with TRBD2 as a possible D gene (5 bases). Germline lookup yields CDR1 SGHRS and CDR2 YFSETQ. The CDR3 has 14 amino acids. V lost 4 bases and J lost 1, with 12 bases in between. The CDR3 protein is CASSPIRGSYEQYF. The CDR3, as DNA: TGCGCCAGCAGCCCCATTCGAGGGTCCTACGAGCAGTACTTC.

The V gene is TRBV4-2, the J gene TRBJ2-7; perhaps TRBD2 as D (5 bases). V was clipped by 0 bases and J by 5 bases, with 11 bases between them. CDR3 length: 14 residues. CDR1 and CDR2 from the germline V gene are LGHNA and YNFKEQ. This chain's CDR3 is CASSQEEAGDEQYF. For the CDR3, the DNA is TGTGCCAGCAGCCAAGAGGAGGCTGGAGACGAGCAGTACTTC.

The genes are TRBV11-3 and TRBJ2-3; D perhaps matches TRBD2 (5 bases). The germline V and J ends were trimmed by 1 base and 2 bases, with 10 bases remaining between them. The germline gives CDR1 SGHNT, CDR2 YENEEA. This CDR3 region has 15 residues. The CDR3 DNA sequence: TGTGCCAGCAGCTTAGGTGGACTCAACACAGATACGCAGTATTTT. Its translation: CASSLGGLNTDTQYF.

The V and J genes are TRBV7-2 and TRBJ2-5, with 8 bases matching TRBD2. With V trimmed by 2 bases and J by 4 bases, 6 bases remained unmatched. Germline-derived CDR1 and CDR2 are SGHTA and FQGNSA. This CDR3 is built from 15 residues. CDR3 nucleotides: TGTGCCAGCAGCTTAAGGGGACTAGGGGGAGAGACCCAGTACTTC. This codes for CASSLRGLGGETQYF.

The genes are TRBV12-3 or TRBV12-4 and TRBJ1-1; no reliable D call. V was pared by 6 bases and J by 4 bases, with 9 bases between. CDR3 size: 12 residues. The CDR3 spells CASREGGTEAFF. The CDR3 bases are TGTGCCAGCAGAGAGGGTGGCACTGAAGCTTTCTTT.

This clone occurred a few times. V gene TRBV24-1 combines with J gene TRBJ2-3; weak D call: TRBD1 (5 bases). Germline assignment: CDR1 KGHDR and CDR2 SFDVKD. V was pared by 3 bases and J by 6 bases, with 12 bases between. This CDR3 is built from 14 residues. The CDR3 reads CATSDRAGFDTQYF. The CDR3 DNA reads as TGTGCCACCAGTGATAGGGCAGGGTTCGATACGCAGTATTTT.

The rearrangement links TRBV21-1 to TRBJ2-7; TRBD2 was called by the table and not checked on the DNA. TRBV21-1 is an annotated pseudogene. This CDR3 spans 16 amino acids. The CDR3 nucleotides read TGTGCCAGCAGCAAAGATAAGGGACTACCATTCTACGAGCAGTACTTC. This encodes CASSKDKGLPFYEQYF.

This clone appeared once. The rearrangement uses TRBV6-2 or TRBV6-3 and TRBJ2-1; TRBD2 aligns across 13 bases. Germline-derived CDR1 and CDR2 are MNHEY and SVGEGT. J lost 9 bases, V lost 6 bases, and 11 bases had no gene match. The CDR3 contains 16 residues. CDR3 region: CASSLGTSGRAGEQFF. Written as DNA, the CDR3 is TGTGCCAGCAGCCTCGGAACTAGCGGGAGGGCCGGTGAGCAGTTCTTC.

The rearrangement joins TRBV7-2 to TRBJ2-1, with 11 bases aligning to TRBD2. V was clipped by 5 bases and J by 3 bases; unmatched bases: 6. CDR1 is SGHTA, CDR2 FQGNSA, per germline. This CDR3 has 16 residues. The CDR3 sequence is CASSDTTSGNYNEQFF. DNA of the CDR3: TGTGCCAGCAGCGATACGACTAGCGGGAACTACAATGAGCAGTTCTTC.

The rearrangement joins TRBV5-8 to TRBJ2-3, with no clear D. The CDR3 runs to 16 residues. With 0 bases removed from V and 0 bases from J, the gap between germline ends came to 11 bases. CDR1 is SGHTS and CDR2 is YDEGEE in the germline V gene. CDR3 region: CASSLAGSLSTDTQYF. The CDR3 DNA reads TGTGCCAGCAGCTTGGCCGGGTCCTTAAGCACAGATACGCAGTATTTT.

This chain connects TRBV5-4 to TRBJ1-1, with 7 bases that match TRBD1. J lost 0 bases, V lost 4 bases, and 6 bases had no gene match. The germline V gene has CDR1 SGHNT and CDR2 YYREEE (reference sequence). CDR3 length equals 15 residues. CDR3 sequence reads: CASSPPTGMNTEAFF. The CDR3 coding sequence is TGTGCCAGCAGCCCTCCGACAGGGATGAACACTGAAGCTTTCTTT. The full variable domain, its missing parts supplied by reference TRBV5-4 and TRBJ1-1, is ETGVTQSPTHLIKTRGQQVTLRCSSQSGHNTVSWYQQALGQGPQFIFQYYREEENGRGNFPPRFSGLQFPNYSSELNVNALELDDSALYLCASSPPTGMNTEAFFGQGTRLTVV.

The rearrangement links TRBV7-3 to TRBJ2-3, with D unresolved. Trimming took 3 bases from V and 0 from J, leaving 10 bases between them. Per germline, CDR1 SGHTA and CDR2 FQGTGA. This CDR3 region has 15 residues. The DNA for the CDR3 is TGTGCCAGCAGCTTGAGGAGCGTTAGCACAGATACGCAGTATTTT. This encodes CASSLRSVSTDTQYF.

The chain couples TRBV27 to TRBJ2-2; 11 bases fit TRBD2. Trimming cost V 2 bases and J 6 bases; bases outside gene matches: 5. Germline lookup yields CDR1 MNHEY and CDR2 SMNVEV (reference sequence). The CDR3 covers 16 residues. CDR3 DNA: TGTGCCAGCAGTTTAGGGGTAGCGGGAGGGCCCGGGGAGCTGTTTTTT. Translation: CASSLGVAGGPGELFF.

The table lists this clone with a count of one. The genes are TRBV28 and TRBJ2-7, with 8 bases matching TRBD1. Per germline, CDR1 MDHEN and CDR2 SYDVKM. This CDR3 has 15 amino acids. V lost 3 bases and J lost 2; bases outside the gene matches: 6. The CDR3 here is CASSFGDRPTYEQYF. The CDR3 nucleotides read TGTGCCAGCAGTTTCGGGGACAGGCCAACCTACGAGCAGTACTTC.

This clone was seen a single time. For the CDR3, the DNA is TGTGCCAGCAGCTTATCCAGGGCAGGGACAGACACAGATACGCAGTATTTT. Amino acid sequence: CASSLSRAGTDTDTQYF. V and J are TRBV11-2 and TRBJ2-3, with 7 nucleotides matching TRBD1. The V gene's germline CDR1 is SGHAT and CDR2 FQNNGV. The J segment lost 2 bases and the V segment lost 2 bases, leaving 10 bases of the junction unmatched. The length of the CDR3 is 17 residues.

The chain uses TRBV6-6 and TRBJ1-5; D unclear. The CDR3 totals 14 residues. Trimming shortened V by 4 bases and J by 0 bases, and 7 bases separated the two germline ends. Germline V gives CDR1 MNHNY, CDR2 SVGAGI (reference sequence). The DNA of the CDR3 is TGTGCCAGCAGTTCTACTGTTAGCAATCAGCCCCAGCATTTT. This codes for CASSSTVSNQPQHF.

The chain has TRBV10-3 and TRBJ2-7, with TRBD1 as a possible D gene (6 bases). Trimming took 7 bases from V and 6 from J, leaving 16 bases between them. The length of the CDR3 is 13 residues. Germline CDR1 ENHRY, CDR2 SYGVKD. CDR3 DNA sequence: TGTGCCATCACCTTATTACAGGGCGGCGAGCAGTACTTC. It codes for CAITLLQGGEQYF.

The rearrangement links TRBV19 to TRBJ2-1, with 10 bases fitting TRBD2. Per the germline V gene, CDR1 is LNHDA and CDR2 is SQIVND (reference sequence). The V and J ends lost 8 bases and 9 bases, in that order; junction bases with no gene match: 10. The CDR3 consists of 14 residues. The chain's CDR3 is CASSGLAGVVEQFF. CDR3 DNA: TGTGCCAGTTCTGGCCTAGCGGGAGTAGTTGAGCAGTTCTTC. The full variable domain, in which reference TRBV19 and TRBJ2-1 provide the parts outside the CDR3, is DGGITQSPKYLFRKEGQNVTLSCEQNLNHDAMYWYRQDPGQGLRLIYYSQIVNDFQKGDIAEGYSVSREKKESFPLTVTSAQKNPTAFYLCASSGLAGVVEQFFGPGTRLTVL.

This CDR3 is CASSSLRPETQYF. The CDR3 DNA follows: TGTGCCAGCAGTTCCTTGCGTCCAGAGACCCAGTACTTC. The chain employs TRBV28 and TRBJ2-5; D is ambiguous. Germline lookup yields CDR1 MDHEN and CDR2 SYDVKM. V was clipped by 4 bases and J by 4 bases, with 10 bases between them. The length of the CDR3 is 13 residues.